These 9 T cell receptor beta chains were sequenced from one sample in a study of T cell responses to AZD1222 COVID-19 vaccine. Using immunoSEQ multiplex PCR, the repertoire was profiled, and TCRdb retains in-frame clones only, with some absent. The sample yields just over 80,000 clones, approximately 90% seen once. The sample consisted of peripheral blood, taken on day 0 of AZD1222 vaccination. These receptors originate from an adult in good health.

This rearrangement joins TRBV2 to TRBJ1-6, with D possibly matching TRBD1 (5 bases). This CDR3 is built from 14 residues. CDR1 is SNHLY and CDR2 is FYNNEI in the germline V gene. V shed 4 bases and J shed 5 bases, with 9 bases lying between them. The CDR3 coding sequence is TGTGCCAGCAGTGTCGGCAGGGATAATTCACCCCTCCACTTT. Amino acids: CASSVGRDNSPLHF.

This chain joins TRBV7-2 and TRBJ1-1, with TRBD1 matching 7 bases. V dropped 3 bases and J dropped 1; count of bases not matched to a gene: 2. Germline values: CDR1 SGHTA, CDR2 FQGNSA. This CDR3 has 14 amino acids. This CDR3 reads CASSFRQGNTEAFF. In nucleotides, the CDR3 is TGTGCCAGCAGCTTTCGACAGGGGAACACTGAAGCTTTCTTT.

The chain uses TRBV12-3 or TRBV12-4 and TRBJ1-1; D uncertain. The CDR3 loop spans 13 amino acids. The V and J ends lost 7 bases and 2 bases respectively, with 11 bases between them. The CDR3: CASKKTVNTEAFF. The CDR3 DNA reads TGTGCCAGCAAAAAGACGGTAAACACTGAAGCTTTCTTT.

The rearrangement joins TRBV13 to TRBJ2-1; TRBD2 might be the D (5 bases). The CDR3 length is 13 residues. V gave up 4 bases and J gave up 8 bases, with 12 bases separating them. Germline CDR1 reads PRHDT; CDR2 reads FYEKMQ (reference sequence). CDR3 amino acids: CASSSNLLDEQFF. CDR3 DNA: TGTGCCAGCAGCTCAAACCTACTAGATGAGCAGTTCTTC.

This chain connects TRBV6-2 or TRBV6-3 to TRBJ1-2, with D maybe TRBD1 (6 bases). Trimming took off 0 bases at V and 4 bases at J, with 12 bases between the two ends. This CDR3 has 15 amino acids. CDR1 and CDR2 from the germline V gene are MNHEY and SVGEGT. CDR3 sequence reads: CASSYSPGHLYGYTF. The CDR3 DNA reads TGTGCCAGCAGTTACTCGCCGGGACACCTCTATGGCTACACCTTC.

The genes are TRBV5-1 and TRBJ2-1; D tentatively fits TRBD1 or TRBD2 (6 bases each). Germline CDR1 reads SGHRS; CDR2 reads YFSETQ. CDR3 length: 18 amino acids. Trimming stripped 2 bases from V and 2 bases from J, with 20 bases between. For the CDR3, the DNA is TGCGCCAGCAGCTTCCCGTCAGGGGCGGGGACGACCTACAATGAGCAGTTCTTC. Translated, it gives CASSFPSGAGTTYNEQFF.

The chain joins TRBV6-5 to TRBJ2-3; 7 positions agree with TRBD2. Germline trimming cut 5 bases from V and 6 bases from J; bases unmatched to any gene: 2. The CDR3 has 12 residues. CDR1 is MNHEY, CDR2 SVGAGI, per germline. The CDR3 here is CASSPAGDTQYF. CDR3 sequence (DNA): TGTGCCAGCAGTCCAGCGGGGGATACGCAGTATTTT.

This chain connects TRBV2 to TRBJ1-1, with unresolved D. This CDR3 spans 14 amino acids. Germline V CDR1 and CDR2: SNHLY, FYNNEI. Trimming removed 6 bases at V and 7 bases at J, with 18 bases between. CDR3 amino acids: CASRAAGSKLEAFF. CDR3 DNA: TGTGCCAGCAGGGCGGCGGGCAGCAAACTTGAAGCTTTCTTT.

This rearrangement joins TRBV12-3 or TRBV12-4 to TRBJ2-2; TRBD1 might be the D (5 bases). Between the trimmed V and J ends, which lost 6 bases and 6 bases, there was a span of 8 bases. This CDR3 is built from 12 residues. CDR3 sequence: CASRVRAGELFF. Written as DNA, the CDR3 is TGTGCCAGCAGGGTCAGGGCCGGGGAGCTGTTTTTT.